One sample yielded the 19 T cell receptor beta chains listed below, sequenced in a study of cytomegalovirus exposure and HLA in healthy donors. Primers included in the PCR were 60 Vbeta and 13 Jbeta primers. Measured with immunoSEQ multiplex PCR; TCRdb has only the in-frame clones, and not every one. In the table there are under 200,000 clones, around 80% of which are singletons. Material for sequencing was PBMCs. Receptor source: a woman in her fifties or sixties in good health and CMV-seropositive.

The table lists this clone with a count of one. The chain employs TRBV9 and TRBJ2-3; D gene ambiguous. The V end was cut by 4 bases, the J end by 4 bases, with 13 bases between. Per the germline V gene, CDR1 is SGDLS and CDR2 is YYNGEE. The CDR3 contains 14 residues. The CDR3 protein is CASSPHGAADTQYF. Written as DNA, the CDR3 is TGTGCCAGCAGCCCCCACGGAGCCGCAGATACGCAGTATTTT.

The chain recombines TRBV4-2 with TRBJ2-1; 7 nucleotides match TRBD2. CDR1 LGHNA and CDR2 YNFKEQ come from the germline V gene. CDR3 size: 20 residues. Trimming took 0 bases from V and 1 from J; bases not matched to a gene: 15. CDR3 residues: CASSQDYKGGLAVSYNEQFF. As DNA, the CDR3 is TGTGCCAGCAGCCAAGATTACAAAGGTGGTCTAGCGGTGTCCTACAATGAGCAGTTCTTC.

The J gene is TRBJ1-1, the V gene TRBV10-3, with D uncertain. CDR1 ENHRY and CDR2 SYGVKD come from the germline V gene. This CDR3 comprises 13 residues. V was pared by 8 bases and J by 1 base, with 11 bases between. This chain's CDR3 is CAIRMEPNTEAFF. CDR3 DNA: TGTGCCATCCGTATGGAGCCGAACACTGAAGCTTTCTTT.

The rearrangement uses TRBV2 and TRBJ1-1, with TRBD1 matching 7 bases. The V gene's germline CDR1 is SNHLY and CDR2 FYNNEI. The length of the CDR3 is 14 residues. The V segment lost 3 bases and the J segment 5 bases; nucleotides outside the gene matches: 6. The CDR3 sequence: CASSEGVRGTEAFF. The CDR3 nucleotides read TGTGCCAGCAGTGAGGGTGTCAGGGGGACTGAAGCTTTCTTT.

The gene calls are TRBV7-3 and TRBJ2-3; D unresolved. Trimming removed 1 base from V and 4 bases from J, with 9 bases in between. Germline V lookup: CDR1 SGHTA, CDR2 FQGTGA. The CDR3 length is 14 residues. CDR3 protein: CASSLIAGADTQYF. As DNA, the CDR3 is TGTGCCAGCAGCTTAATAGCCGGTGCAGATACGCAGTATTTT.

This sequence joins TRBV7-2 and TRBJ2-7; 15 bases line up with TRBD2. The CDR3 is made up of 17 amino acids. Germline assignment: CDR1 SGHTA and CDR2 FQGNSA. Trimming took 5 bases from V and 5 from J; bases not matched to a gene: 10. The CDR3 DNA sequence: TGTGCCAGCAGCCCCTCGGGACTAGCGGGAGGTCAGGACGAGCAGTACTTC. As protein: CASSPSGLAGGQDEQYF. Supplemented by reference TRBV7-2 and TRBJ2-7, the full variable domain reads GAGVSQSPSNKVTEKGKDVELRCDPISGHTALYWYRQSLGQGLEFLIYFQGNSAPDKSGLPSDRFSAERTGGSVSTLTIQRTQQEDSAVYLCASSPSGLAGGQDEQYFGPGTRLTVT.

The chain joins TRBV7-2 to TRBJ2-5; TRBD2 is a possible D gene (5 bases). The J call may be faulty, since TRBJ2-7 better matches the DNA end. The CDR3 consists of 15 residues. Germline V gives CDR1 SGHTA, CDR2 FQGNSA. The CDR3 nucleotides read TGTGCCAGTATGCGCGGGCAGGCATTCTCCTACGAGCAGTACTTC. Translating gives CASMRGQAFSYEQYF.

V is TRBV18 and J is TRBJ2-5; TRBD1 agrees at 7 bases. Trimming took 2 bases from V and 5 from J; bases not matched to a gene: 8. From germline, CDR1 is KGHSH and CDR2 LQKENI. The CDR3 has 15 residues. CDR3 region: CASSPETGSEETQYF. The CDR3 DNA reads TGTGCCAGCTCACCAGAGACAGGGTCCGAGGAGACCCAGTACTTC.

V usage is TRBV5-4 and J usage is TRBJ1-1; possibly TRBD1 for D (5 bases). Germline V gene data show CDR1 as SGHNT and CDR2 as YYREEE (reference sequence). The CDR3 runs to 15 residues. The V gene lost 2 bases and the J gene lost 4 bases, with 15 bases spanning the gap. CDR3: CASSFRDSQGTEAFF. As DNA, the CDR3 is TGTGCCAGCAGCTTCCGGGACTCCCAGGGCACTGAAGCTTTCTTT.

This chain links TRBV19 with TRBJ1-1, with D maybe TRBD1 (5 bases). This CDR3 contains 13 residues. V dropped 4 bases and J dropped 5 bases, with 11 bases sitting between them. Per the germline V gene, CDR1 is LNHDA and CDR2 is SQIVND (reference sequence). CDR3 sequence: CASSTLGGTEAFF. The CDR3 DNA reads TGTGCCAGTAGTACCCTCGGGGGTACTGAAGCTTTCTTT. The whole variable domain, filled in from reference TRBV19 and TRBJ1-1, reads DGGITQSPKYLFRKEGQNVTLSCEQNLNHDAMYWYRQDPGQGLRLIYYSQIVNDFQKGDIAEGYSVSREKKESFPLTVTSAQKNPTAFYLCASSTLGGTEAFFGQGTRLTVV.

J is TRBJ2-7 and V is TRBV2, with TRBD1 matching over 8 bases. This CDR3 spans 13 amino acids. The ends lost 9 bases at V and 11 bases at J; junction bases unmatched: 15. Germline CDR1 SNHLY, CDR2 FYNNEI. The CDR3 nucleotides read TGTGCCAGAGGACCGGACAGGGCGACGGCGGAGTACTTC. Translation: CARGPDRATAEYF.

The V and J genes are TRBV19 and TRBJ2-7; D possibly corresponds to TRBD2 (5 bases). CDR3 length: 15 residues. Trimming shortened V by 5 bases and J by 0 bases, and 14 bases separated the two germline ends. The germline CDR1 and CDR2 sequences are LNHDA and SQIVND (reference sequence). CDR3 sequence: CASSPLFGSSYEQYF. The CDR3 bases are TGTGCCAGTAGTCCCTTATTTGGGAGCTCCTACGAGCAGTACTTC. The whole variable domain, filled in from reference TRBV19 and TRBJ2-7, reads DGGITQSPKYLFRKEGQNVTLSCEQNLNHDAMYWYRQDPGQGLRLIYYSQIVNDFQKGDIAEGYSVSREKKESFPLTVTSAQKNPTAFYLCASSPLFGSSYEQYFGPGTRLTVT.

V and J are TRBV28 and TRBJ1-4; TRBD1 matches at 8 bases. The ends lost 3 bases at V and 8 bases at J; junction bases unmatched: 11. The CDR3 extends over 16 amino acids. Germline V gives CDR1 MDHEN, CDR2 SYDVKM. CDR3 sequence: CASSFPLDRGSEKLFF. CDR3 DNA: TGTGCCAGCAGTTTCCCTCTCGACAGGGGAAGCGAAAAACTGTTTTTT.

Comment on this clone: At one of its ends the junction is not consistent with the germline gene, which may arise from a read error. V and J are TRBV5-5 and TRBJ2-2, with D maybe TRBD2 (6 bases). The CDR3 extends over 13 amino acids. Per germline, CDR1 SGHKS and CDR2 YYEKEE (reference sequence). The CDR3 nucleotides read TGTGCCAGCAGCTTCGACGGGTCCGGGGGGCTGTTTTTT. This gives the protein CASSFDGSGGLFF.

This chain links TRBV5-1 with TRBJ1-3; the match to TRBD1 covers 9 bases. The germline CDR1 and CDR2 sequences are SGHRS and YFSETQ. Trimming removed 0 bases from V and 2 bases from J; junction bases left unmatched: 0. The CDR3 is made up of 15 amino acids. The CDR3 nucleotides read TGCGCCAGCAGCTTGGGACAGGGGGCTGGAAACACCATATATTTT. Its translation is CASSLGQGAGNTIYF.

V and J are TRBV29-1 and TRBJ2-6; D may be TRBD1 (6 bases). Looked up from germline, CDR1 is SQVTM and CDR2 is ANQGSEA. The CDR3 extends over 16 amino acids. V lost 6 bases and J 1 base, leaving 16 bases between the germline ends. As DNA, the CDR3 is TGCAGCGTCGTAAGATTCACAGGGTCTGGGGCCAACGTCCTGACTTTC. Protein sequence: CSVVRFTGSGANVLTF.

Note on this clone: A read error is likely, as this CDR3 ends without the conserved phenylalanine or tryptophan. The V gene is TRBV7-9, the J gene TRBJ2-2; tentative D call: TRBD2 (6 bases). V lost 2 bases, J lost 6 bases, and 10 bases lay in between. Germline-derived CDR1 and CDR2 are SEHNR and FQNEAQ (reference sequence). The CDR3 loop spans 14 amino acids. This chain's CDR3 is CASSLSREAGELFL. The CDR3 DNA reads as TGTGCCAGCAGCTTAAGCAGGGAGGCCGGGGAGCTGTTTCTT.

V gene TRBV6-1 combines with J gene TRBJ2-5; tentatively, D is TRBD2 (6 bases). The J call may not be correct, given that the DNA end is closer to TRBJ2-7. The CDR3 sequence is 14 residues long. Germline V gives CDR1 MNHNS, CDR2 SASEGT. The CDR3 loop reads CASSPQEGSYEQYF. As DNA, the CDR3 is TGTGCCAGCAGTCCCCAGGAGGGCTCCTACGAGCAGTACTTC.

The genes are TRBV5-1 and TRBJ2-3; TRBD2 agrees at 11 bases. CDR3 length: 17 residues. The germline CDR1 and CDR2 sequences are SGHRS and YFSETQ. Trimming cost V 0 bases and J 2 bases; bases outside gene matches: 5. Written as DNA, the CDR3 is TGCGCCAGCAGCTTGGCCGTGACTAGCGGGGCCACAGATACGCAGTATTTT. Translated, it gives CASSLAVTSGATDTQYF.